The source of this T cell receptor beta chain is a study of T cell changes during pregnancy in multiple sclerosis (dated by TCRdb to about 2019). For context, the study as a whole: Changes in the T cell repertoire over the course of pregnancy were examined in this study in women with multiple sclerosis.

Remarks on this clone: Its recognized antigen is unknown. No base quality values were provided; no much bigger clone lies one nucleotide off.

Trimming accounts for 8 bases at V and 3 bases at J, while the number of junction bases matched to no gene is 6. The CDR3 runs 13 amino acids, cysteine and phenylalanine included. Of all the DNA, just the CDR3 is kept, 39 bases in frame from base 1. CDR1 and CDR2 (MNHEY, SVGAGI) derive from the germline V gene. Libraries were prepared through the immunoSEQ multiplex PCR assay. The table comes from immuneACCESS by way of TCRdb, which keeps in-frame sequences with V and J called. Part of the clones is missing from these tables; in studies checked, under half for an unresolved V gene and the rest for unknown reasons. This sample has 35,000 to 50,000 clones in its table, and about 88% of those were observed once. The ten largest account for roughly 1.2% of the sample.

Sequences were derived from CD4+ T cells from peripheral blood mononuclear cells, sampled in the second trimester of pregnancy. The TCR originated in a female donor with multiple sclerosis, enrolled in a pregnancy study. This sequence uses TRBV6-5 and TRBJ2-7, and TRBD2 matches 8 of the central bases. The CDR3 reads as follows: CASVSGTSYEQYF. In nucleotides, the sequence is TGTGCCAGCGTCTCCGGGACTAGCTACGAGCAGTACTTC.